The 7 T cell receptor beta chains in this list originate from one sample, sequenced in a study of HIV-infected patients and healthy controls. cDNA was made from 500 ng RNA using alpha and beta constant primers. Each of the alpha and beta chains got its own library through chain-specific third strand synthesis with indices. TCRdb independently ran MiXCR on the 5' RACE reads; one entry per CDR3 protein. The data hold about 8,600 distinct CDR3 sequences, with approximately 7.9% observed a single time. Roughly three months, about 14 weeks, into antiretroviral therapy, follow-up blood was collected. No cell fractionation was done, so the repertoire covers all unsorted peripheral blood T cells. The sample consisted of blood, taken during antiretroviral therapy. These TCRs come from an adult with HIV infection.

The sample holds a few counts of this clonotype. The J gene is TRBJ2-2, the V gene TRBV12-3 or TRBV12-4; D not resolved. V lost 2 bases and J lost 2, with 15 bases in between. This CDR3 spans 17 amino acids. CDR3: CASSLNCQRVNTGELFF. The CDR3 nucleotides read TGTGCCAGCAGTTTAAATTGCCAGAGAGTAAACACCGGGGAGCTGTTTTTT.

This clonotype qualifies as medium-sized (0.01 to 0.1%). This chain joins TRBV20-1 and TRBJ1-6; 7 bases agree with TRBD1. V was pared by 6 bases and J by 10 bases, with 9 bases of the junction left unmatched. The CDR3 consists of 13 residues. The germline V gene has CDR1 DFQATT and CDR2 SNEGSKA (reference sequence). The CDR3 loop is CSAAGQLGSPLHF. Here the CDR3 DNA reads TGCAGTGCGGCGGGACAGCTAGGATCACCCCTCCACTTT.

This clonotype has a count of ten or more. This chain joins TRBV19 and TRBJ1-1; TRBD1 matches at 10 bases. Germline V CDR1 and CDR2: LNHDA, SQIVND (reference sequence). The V segment lost 5 bases and the J segment 6 bases; nucleotides outside the gene matches: 12. The CDR3 is 16 residues long. The CDR3, as DNA: TGTGCCAGTAGTCCTTATAAGGACAGGGGGGACGCTGAAGCTTTCTTT. Its protein is CASSPYKDRGDAEAFF. Looking up the rest from reference TRBV19 and TRBJ1-1 gives the full variable domain: DGGITQSPKYLFRKEGQNVTLSCEQNLNHDAMYWYRQDPGQGLRLIYYSQIVNDFQKGDIAEGYSVSREKKESFPLTVTSAQKNPTAFYLCASSPYKDRGDAEAFFGQGTRLTVV.

By its share, this clonotype is medium-sized (0.01 to 0.1%). The chain carries TRBV11-3 and TRBJ1-1, with D hard to call. Germline V gives CDR1 SGHNT, CDR2 YENEEA. V was trimmed by 4 bases and J by 2 bases, leaving 8 bases between them. This CDR3 has 13 amino acids. The CDR3, as DNA: TGTGCCAGCAGCTCGCAGGATAACACTGAAGCTTTCTTT. It is translated as CASSSQDNTEAFF. Supplemented by reference TRBV11-3 and TRBJ1-1, the full variable domain reads EAGVVQSPRYKIIEKKQPVAFWCNPISGHNTLYWYLQNLGQGPELLIRYENEEAVDDSQLPKDRFSAERLKGVDSTLKIQPAELGDSAVYLCASSSQDNTEAFFGQGTRLTVV.

In its sample, this clonotype was seen a few times. The chain combines TRBV30 with TRBJ2-1, with 9 bases fitting TRBD2. Germline V gene sequence: CDR1 GTSNPN, CDR2 SVGIG (reference sequence). The CDR3 has 15 residues. V shed 2 bases, J shed 8 bases, and the junction held 10 bases outside the gene matches. CDR3 nucleotide sequence: TGTGCCTGGAGTCTAATGGGACTAGCAGTTGATGAGCAGTTCTTC. This gives the protein CAWSLMGLAVDEQFF.

In its sample, this clonotype was seen many times. This chain connects TRBV11-1 to TRBJ2-1, with TRBD1 matching 7 bases. The CDR3 is 16 residues long. Germline V lookup: CDR1 SGHAT, CDR2 FQDESV (reference sequence). V was pared by 2 bases and J by 5 bases, with 9 bases of the junction left unmatched. The CDR3 region has the DNA TGTGCCAGCAGCTTAAATCGACAGGGTCGGGACAATGAGCAGTTCTTC. This codes for CASSLNRQGRDNEQFF.

Many counts were recorded for this clonotype. This rearrangement joins TRBV7-2 to TRBJ2-1; 8 nucleotides match TRBD1. Germline CDR1 is SGHTA and CDR2 is FQGNSA. This CDR3 contains 11 residues. The V segment lost 8 bases and the J segment 8 bases; nucleotides outside the gene matches: 2. The CDR3 loop reads CASDRGHEQFF. The CDR3 DNA sequence: TGTGCCAGCGACAGGGGCCATGAGCAGTTCTTC.